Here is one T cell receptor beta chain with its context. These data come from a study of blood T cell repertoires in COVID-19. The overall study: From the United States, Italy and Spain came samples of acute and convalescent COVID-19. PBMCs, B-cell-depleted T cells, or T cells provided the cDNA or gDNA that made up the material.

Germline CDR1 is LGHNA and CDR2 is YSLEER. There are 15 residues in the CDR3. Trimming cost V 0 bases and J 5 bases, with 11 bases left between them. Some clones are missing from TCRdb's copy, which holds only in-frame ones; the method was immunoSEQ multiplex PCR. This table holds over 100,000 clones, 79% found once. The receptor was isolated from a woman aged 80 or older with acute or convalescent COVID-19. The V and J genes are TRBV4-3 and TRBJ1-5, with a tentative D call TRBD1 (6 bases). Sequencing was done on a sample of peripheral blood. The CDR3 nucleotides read TGCGCCAGCAGCCAAGATCCCAGGGGTGATCAGCCCCAGCATTTT. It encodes CASSQDPRGDQPQHF.